This T cell receptor beta chain came from a study of T cells in Graves' hyperthyroidism and ophthalmopathy. On the study more broadly: Peripheral blood sampling occurred at initial diagnosis, before any treatment.

TCR beta CDR3 sequences were amplified from RNA transcripts. The study used the HTBI primer set for a first-round RT-PCR of the TCR CDR3. TCRdb recomputed calls from the multiplex PCR reads with MiXCR, one row per CDR3 protein. The repertoire holds about 410,000 distinct CDR3 sequences, with more than 12% as singletons. Germline V lookup: CDR1 SEHNR, CDR2 FQNEAQ (reference sequence). J gave up 5 bases and V 2 bases, and 8 bases lay outside the gene matches. This CDR3 has 16 amino acids. This clonotype was seen ten or more times. V and J are TRBV7-9 and TRBJ2-5; TRBD1 matches 10 bases. Input material: blood. The TCR originated in a young woman with Graves' ophthalmopathy. CDR3 DNA sequence: TGTGCCAGCAGCTTACGGGCGGGACAGGGGTCGGAGACCCAGTACTTC. Amino acids: CASSLRAGQGSETQYF. The variable domain in full, with the rest retrieved from reference TRBV7-9 and TRBJ2-5, is DTGVSQNPRHKITKRGQNVTFRCDPISEHNRLYWYRQTLGQGPEFLTYFQNEAQLEKSRLLSDRFSAERPKGSFSTLEIQRTEQGDSAMYLCASSLRAGQGSETQYFGPGTRLLVL.